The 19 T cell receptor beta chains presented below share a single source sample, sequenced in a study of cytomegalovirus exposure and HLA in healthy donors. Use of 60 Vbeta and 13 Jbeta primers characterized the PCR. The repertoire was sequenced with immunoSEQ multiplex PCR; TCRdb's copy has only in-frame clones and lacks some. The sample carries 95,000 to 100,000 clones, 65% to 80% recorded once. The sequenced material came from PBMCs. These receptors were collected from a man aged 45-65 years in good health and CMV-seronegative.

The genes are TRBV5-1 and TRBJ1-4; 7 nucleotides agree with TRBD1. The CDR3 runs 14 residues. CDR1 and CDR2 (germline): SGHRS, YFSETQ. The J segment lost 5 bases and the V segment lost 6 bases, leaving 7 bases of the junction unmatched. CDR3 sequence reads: CASTKGTVNEKLFF. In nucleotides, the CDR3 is TGCGCCAGCACCAAGGGGACAGTCAATGAAAAACTGTTTTTT.

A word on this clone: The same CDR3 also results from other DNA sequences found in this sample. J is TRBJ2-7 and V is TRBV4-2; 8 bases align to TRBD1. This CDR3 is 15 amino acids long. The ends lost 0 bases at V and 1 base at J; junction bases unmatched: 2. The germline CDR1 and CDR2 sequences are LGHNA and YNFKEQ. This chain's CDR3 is CASSQERTGSYEQYF. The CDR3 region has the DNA TGTGCCAGCAGCCAAGAGAGGACAGGGTCCTACGAGCAGTACTTC.

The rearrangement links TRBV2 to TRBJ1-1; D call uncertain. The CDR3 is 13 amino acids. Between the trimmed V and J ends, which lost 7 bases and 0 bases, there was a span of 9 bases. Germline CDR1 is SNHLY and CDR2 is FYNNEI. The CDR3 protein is CASTSLLNTEAFF. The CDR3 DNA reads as TGTGCCAGCACTAGTCTTTTGAACACTGAAGCTTTCTTT.

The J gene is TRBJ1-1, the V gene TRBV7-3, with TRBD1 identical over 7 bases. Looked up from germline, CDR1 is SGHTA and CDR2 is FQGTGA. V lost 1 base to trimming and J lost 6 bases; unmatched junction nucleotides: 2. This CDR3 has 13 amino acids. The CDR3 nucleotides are TGTGCCAGCAGCTTAAGTCAGGGGGCTGAAGCTTTCTTT. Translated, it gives CASSLSQGAEAFF. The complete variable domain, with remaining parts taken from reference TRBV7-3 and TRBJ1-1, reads GAGVSQTPSNKVTEKGKYVELRCDPISGHTALYWYRQSLGQGPEFLIYFQGTGAADDSGLPNDRFFAVRPEGSVSTLKIQRTERGDSAVYLCASSLSQGAEAFFGQGTRLTVV.

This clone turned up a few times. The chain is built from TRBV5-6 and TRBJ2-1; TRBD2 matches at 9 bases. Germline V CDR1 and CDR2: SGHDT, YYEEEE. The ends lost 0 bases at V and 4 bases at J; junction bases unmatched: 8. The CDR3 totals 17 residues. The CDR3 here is CASSLDPSGETYNEQFF. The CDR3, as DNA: TGTGCCAGCAGCTTGGACCCTAGCGGGGAGACATACAATGAGCAGTTCTTC.

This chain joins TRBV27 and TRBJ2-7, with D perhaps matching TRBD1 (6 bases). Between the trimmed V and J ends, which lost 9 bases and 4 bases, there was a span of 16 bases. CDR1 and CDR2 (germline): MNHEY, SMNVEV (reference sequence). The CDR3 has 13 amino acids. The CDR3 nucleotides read TGTGCCAGTACTAGTGACAGGTCGTACGAGCAGTACTTC. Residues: CASTSDRSYEQYF.

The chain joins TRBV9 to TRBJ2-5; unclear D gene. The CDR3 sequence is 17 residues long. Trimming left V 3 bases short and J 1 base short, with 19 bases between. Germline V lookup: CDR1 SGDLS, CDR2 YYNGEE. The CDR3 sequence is CASSGTETPNLQETQYF. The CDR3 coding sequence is TGTGCCAGCAGCGGTACAGAGACCCCGAACCTCCAAGAGACCCAGTACTTC. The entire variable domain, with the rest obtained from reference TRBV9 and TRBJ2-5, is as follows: DSGVTQTPKHLITATGQRVTLRCSPRSGDLSVYWYQQSLDQGLQFLIQYYNGEERAKGNILERFSAQQFPDLHSELNLSSLELGDSALYFCASSGTETPNLQETQYFGPGTRLLVL.

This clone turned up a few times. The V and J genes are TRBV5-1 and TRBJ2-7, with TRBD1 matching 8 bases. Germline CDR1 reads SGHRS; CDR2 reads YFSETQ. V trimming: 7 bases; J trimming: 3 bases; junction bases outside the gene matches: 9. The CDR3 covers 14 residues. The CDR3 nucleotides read TGCGCCAGCGGCCTGAGACAGGGGAACTACGAGCAGTACTTC. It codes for CASGLRQGNYEQYF.

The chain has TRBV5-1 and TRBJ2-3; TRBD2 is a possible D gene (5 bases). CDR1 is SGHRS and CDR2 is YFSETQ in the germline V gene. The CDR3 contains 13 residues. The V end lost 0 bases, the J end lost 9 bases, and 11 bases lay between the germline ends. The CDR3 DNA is TGCGCCAGCAGCTTGGAGAGGGCCGGCACGCAGTATTTT. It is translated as CASSLERAGTQYF.

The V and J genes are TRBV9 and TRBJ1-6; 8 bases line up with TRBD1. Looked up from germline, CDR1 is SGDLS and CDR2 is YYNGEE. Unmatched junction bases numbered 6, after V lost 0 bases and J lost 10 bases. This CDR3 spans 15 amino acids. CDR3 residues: CASSVAQGAESPLHF. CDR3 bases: TGTGCCAGCAGCGTAGCCCAGGGGGCGGAATCACCCCTCCACTTT.

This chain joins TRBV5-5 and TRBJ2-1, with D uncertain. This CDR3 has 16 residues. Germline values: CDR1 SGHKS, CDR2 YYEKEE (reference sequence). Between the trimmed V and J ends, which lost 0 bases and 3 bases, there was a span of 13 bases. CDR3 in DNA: TGTGCCAGCAGCTTGGCACATCCCGATTACTACAATGAGCAGTTCTTC. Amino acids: CASSLAHPDYYNEQFF.

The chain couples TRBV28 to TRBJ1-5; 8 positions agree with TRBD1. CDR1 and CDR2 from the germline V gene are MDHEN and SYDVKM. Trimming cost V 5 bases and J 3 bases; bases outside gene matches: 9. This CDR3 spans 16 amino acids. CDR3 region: CASSRSRDRYNQPQHF. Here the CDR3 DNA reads TGTGCCAGCAGTAGAAGCCGGGACAGGTACAATCAGCCCCAGCATTTT.

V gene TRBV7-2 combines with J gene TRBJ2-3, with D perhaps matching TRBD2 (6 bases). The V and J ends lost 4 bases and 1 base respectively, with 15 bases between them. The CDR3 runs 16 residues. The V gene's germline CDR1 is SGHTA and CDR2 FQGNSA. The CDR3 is CASSWGVAARTDTQYF. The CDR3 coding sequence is TGTGCCAGCAGCTGGGGGGTGGCGGCGCGCACAGATACGCAGTATTTT.

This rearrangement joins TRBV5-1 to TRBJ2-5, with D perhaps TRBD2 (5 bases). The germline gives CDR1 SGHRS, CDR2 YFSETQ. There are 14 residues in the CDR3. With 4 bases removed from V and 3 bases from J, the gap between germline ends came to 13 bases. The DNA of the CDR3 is TGCGCCAGCAGCCCTCTGAGGGTAGAAGAGACCCAGTACTTC. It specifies CASSPLRVEETQYF. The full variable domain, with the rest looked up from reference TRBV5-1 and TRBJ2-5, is KAGVTQTPRYLIKTRGQQVTLSCSPISGHRSVSWYQQTPGQGLQFLFEYFSETQRNKGNFPGRFSGRQFSNSRSEMNVSTLELGDSALYLCASSPLRVEETQYFGPGTRLLVL.

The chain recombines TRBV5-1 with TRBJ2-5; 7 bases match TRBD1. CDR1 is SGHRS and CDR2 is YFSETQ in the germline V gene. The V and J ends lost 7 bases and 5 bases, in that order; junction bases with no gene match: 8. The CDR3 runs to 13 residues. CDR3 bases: TGCGCCAGCGGGGCAGGGGGTTCGGAGACCCAGTACTTC. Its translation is CASGAGGSETQYF. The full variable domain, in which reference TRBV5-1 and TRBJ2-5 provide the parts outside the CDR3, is KAGVTQTPRYLIKTRGQQVTLSCSPISGHRSVSWYQQTPGQGLQFLFEYFSETQRNKGNFPGRFSGRQFSNSRSEMNVSTLELGDSALYLCASGAGGSETQYFGPGTRLLVL.

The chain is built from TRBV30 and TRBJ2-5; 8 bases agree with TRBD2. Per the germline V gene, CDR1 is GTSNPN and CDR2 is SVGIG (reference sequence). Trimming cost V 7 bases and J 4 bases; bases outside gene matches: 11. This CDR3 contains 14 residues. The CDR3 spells CAYSTSAGGETQYF. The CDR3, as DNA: TGTGCCTATTCGACTAGCGCGGGAGGAGAGACCCAGTACTTC.

The CDR3 region is CASKFSTGGDVGYTF. DNA of the CDR3: TGTGCCAGCAAATTCTCGACAGGGGGCGATGTAGGCTACACCTTC. The rearrangement uses TRBV28 and TRBJ1-2; 10 bases match TRBD1. Germline values: CDR1 MDHEN, CDR2 SYDVKM. V lost 7 bases, J lost 8 bases, and 13 bases stayed unmatched. The CDR3 loop spans 15 amino acids.

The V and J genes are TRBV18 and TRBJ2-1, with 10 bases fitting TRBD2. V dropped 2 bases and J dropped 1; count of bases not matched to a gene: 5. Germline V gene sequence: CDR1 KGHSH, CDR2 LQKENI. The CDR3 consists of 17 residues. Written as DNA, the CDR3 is TGTGCCAGCTCACCAAAACCGGGACTAGCGTCCTACAATGAGCAGTTCTTC. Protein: CASSPKPGLASYNEQFF.

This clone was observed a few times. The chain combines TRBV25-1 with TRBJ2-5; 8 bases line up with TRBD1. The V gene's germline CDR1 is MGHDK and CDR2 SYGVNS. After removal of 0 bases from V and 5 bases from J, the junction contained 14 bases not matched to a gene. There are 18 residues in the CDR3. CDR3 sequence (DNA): TGTGCCAGCAGTGAATATCATAACAGGGGGAGAGGAGGGGAGACCCAGTACTTC. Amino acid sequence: CASSEYHNRGRGGETQYF.